This T cell receptor (beta chain) was identified in a study of blood T cell repertoires in COVID-19. Study-level background: Both acute and convalescent COVID-19 samples were obtained from the United States, Italy and Spain.

Original processing notes: It was from reference gene primer amplification that nucleated cell counts were estimated. The repertoire was sequenced with immunoSEQ multiplex PCR; TCRdb's copy has only in-frame clones and lacks some. That table furnishes V, J and clone size, whereas the DNA furnished D and trimming. The sample contains about 480,000 clones, 85% to 90% of which appear only once. The germline gives CDR1 SGHRS, CDR2 YFSETQ. V was trimmed by 1 base and J by 2 bases, leaving 9 bases between them. The CDR3 spans 15 residues. Enrolment of Seattle patients took place during active infection, and they were followed longitudinally.

Sequenced input: peripheral blood. The chain links TRBV5-1 to TRBJ2-2; tentative D call: TRBD2 (5 bases). This TCR was sampled from a woman in her forties or fifties with COVID-19, enrolled during active disease. This CDR3 reads CASSLSLANTGELFF. The CDR3 DNA reads as TGCGCCAGCAGCTTGAGTCTAGCCAACACCGGGGAGCTGTTTTTT.